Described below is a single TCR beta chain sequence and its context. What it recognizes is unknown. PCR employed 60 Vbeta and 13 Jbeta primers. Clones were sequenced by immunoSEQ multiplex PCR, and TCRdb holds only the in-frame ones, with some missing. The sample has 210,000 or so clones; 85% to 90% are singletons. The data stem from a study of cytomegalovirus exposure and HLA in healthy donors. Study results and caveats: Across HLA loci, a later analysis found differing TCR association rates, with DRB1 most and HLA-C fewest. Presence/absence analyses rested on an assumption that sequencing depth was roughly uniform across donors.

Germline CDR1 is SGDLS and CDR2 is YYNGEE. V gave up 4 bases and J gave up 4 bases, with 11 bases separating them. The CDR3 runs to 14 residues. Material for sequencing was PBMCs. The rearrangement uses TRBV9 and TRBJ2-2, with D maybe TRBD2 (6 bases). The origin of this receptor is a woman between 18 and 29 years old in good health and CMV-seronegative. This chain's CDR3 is CASSKDYSTGELFF. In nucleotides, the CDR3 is TGTGCCAGCAGCAAGGACTATAGCACCGGGGAGCTGTTTTTT.